This TCR beta chain was documented in a study of cytomegalovirus exposure and HLA in healthy donors. General study results and limits: A later analysis showed that HLA-associated TCR beta chains had undergone more clonal expansion than equally common others. DRB1 showed the most TCR associations and HLA-C the fewest in a later analysis, as rates varied by HLA locus. Earlier analysis found most TCR beta V segments productive about 90% or about 30% of the time.

The PCR was carried out with 60 Vbeta primers and 13 Jbeta primers. TCRdb's table, derived via immunoSEQ multiplex PCR, lists solely in-frame clones and lacks some. Among around 170,000 clones, around three quarters were seen once, and the ten largest hold around 5.7%. About this clone: No antigen is known for it.

The sequence came from a man in his forties in good health and CMV-seronegative. Sequencing input: PBMCs.

The CDR3 here is CASSLRVTVQPQHF. CDR3 nucleotide sequence: TGTGCCAGCAGCTTACGGGTGACAGTTCAGCCCCAGCATTTT. The chain combines TRBV7-2 with TRBJ1-5; the D gene is possibly TRBD1 (5 bases). V lost 2 bases to trimming and J lost 6 bases, with 11 bases between them. CDR3 length equals 14 residues. The germline CDR1 and CDR2 sequences are SGHTA and FQGNSA.